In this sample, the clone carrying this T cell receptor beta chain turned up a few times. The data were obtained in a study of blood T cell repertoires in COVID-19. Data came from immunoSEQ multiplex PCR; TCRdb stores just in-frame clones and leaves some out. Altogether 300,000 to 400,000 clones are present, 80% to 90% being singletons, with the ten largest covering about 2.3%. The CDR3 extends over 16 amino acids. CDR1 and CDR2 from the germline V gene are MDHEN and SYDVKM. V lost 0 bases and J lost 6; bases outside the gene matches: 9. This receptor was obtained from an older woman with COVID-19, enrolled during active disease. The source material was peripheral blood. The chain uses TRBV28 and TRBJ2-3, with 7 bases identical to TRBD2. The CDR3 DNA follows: TGTGCCAGCAGTTTATGGCGGGGGTCCCTCCGGGATACGCAGTATTTT. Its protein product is CASSLWRGSLRDTQYF.